This entry lists 16 T cell receptor beta chains sequenced from one sample in a study of blood T cell repertoires in COVID-19. Generated by immunoSEQ multiplex PCR, the TCRdb table keeps only in-frame clones and is missing some. The profile shows 250,000 to 300,000 clones, approximately 83% of them singletons. The sample consisted of PBMCs or T cells enriched from blood (not recorded which). All receptors come from a woman aged 45-65 years who had recovered from COVID-19.

V and J are TRBV6-1 and TRBJ1-2; D is unclear. Trimming cost V 0 bases and J 4 bases, with 21 bases left between them. There are 18 residues in the CDR3. Germline V lookup: CDR1 MNHNS, CDR2 SASEGT. CDR3 coding DNA: TGTGCCAGCAGTGAAGCCGGGAATTCCCCCGTGACCCCCTATGGCTACACCTTC. It specifies CASSEAGNSPVTPYGYTF.

This clone came up once. The rearrangement uses TRBV28 and TRBJ1-6; D gene uncertain. The CDR3 is 12 amino acids. Trimming took off 5 bases at V and 6 bases at J, with 5 bases between the two ends. Germline V lookup: CDR1 MDHEN, CDR2 SYDVKM. CDR3 nucleotides: TGTGCCAGCAGTACAGCTAATTCACCCCTCCACTTT. It translates to CASSTANSPLHF.

The chain has TRBV7-8 and TRBJ1-5; D uncertain. Looked up from germline, CDR1 is SGHVS and CDR2 is FQNEAQ. The CDR3 runs 14 residues. V shed 5 bases and J shed 0 bases, with 8 bases lying between them. The DNA of the CDR3 is TGTGCCAGCAGCCTAACAGTTAGCAATCAGCCCCAGCATTTT. Residues: CASSLTVSNQPQHF.

V usage is TRBV7-3 and J usage is TRBJ2-1, with 7 bases aligning to TRBD2. The J segment lost 6 bases and the V segment lost 5 bases, leaving 7 bases of the junction unmatched. The CDR3 is 14 residues long. CDR1 SGHTA and CDR2 FQGTGA come from the germline V gene. The CDR3 reads CASSPTSARNEQFF. As DNA, the CDR3 is TGTGCCAGCAGCCCAACTAGCGCTCGCAATGAGCAGTTCTTC.

This clone was seen only once. The gene calls are TRBV3-1 (or the pseudogene TRBV3-2) and TRBJ2-1; unclear D gene. Trimming removed 3 bases from V and 10 bases from J, with 7 bases in between. CDR3 size: 11 residues. From germline, CDR1 is LGHDT and CDR2 YNNKEL (reference sequence). CDR3 bases: TGTGCCAGCAGCCAGCGTTGGGAGCAGTTCTTC. The encoded protein is CASSQRWEQFF.

The genes are TRBV28 and TRBJ2-2, with 7 bases fitting TRBD2. The CDR3 is 14 residues long. Per germline, CDR1 MDHEN and CDR2 SYDVKM. J lost 0 bases, V lost 7 bases, and 2 bases had no gene match. The CDR3 is CASTGGTNTGELFF. The CDR3 DNA sequence: TGTGCCAGCACGGGGGGTACGAACACCGGGGAGCTGTTTTTT.

The count of this clone is one. This sequence joins TRBV5-1 and TRBJ1-2; D unclear. From germline, CDR1 is SGHRS and CDR2 YFSETQ. The length of the CDR3 is 16 residues. Deletions cut 4 bases from V and 5 bases from J, with 21 bases between. CDR3 region: CASSPEESKIPYGYTF. As DNA, the CDR3 is TGCGCCAGCAGCCCCGAGGAGTCTAAAATCCCTTATGGCTACACCTTC.

The chain is built from TRBV28 and TRBJ1-3; TRBD1 aligns across 8 bases. V shed 6 bases and J 4 bases; nucleotides not matched to a gene: 5. The V gene's germline CDR1 is MDHEN and CDR2 SYDVKM. The CDR3 is made up of 14 amino acids. For the CDR3, the DNA is TGTGCCAGCAGACCTGGACAGGGCGGAAACACCATATATTTT. It encodes CASRPGQGGNTIYF.

V and J are TRBV5-1 and TRBJ2-1; TRBD2 aligns across 11 bases. V gave up 3 bases and J gave up 5 bases; unmatched junction bases: 7. Germline assignment: CDR1 SGHRS and CDR2 YFSETQ. The CDR3 covers 16 residues. DNA of the CDR3: TGCGCCAGCAGCTCCCTAGCGGGGGGAATACACAATGAGCAGTTCTTC. Protein sequence: CASSSLAGGIHNEQFF. Variable domain in full (rest from reference TRBV5-1 and TRBJ2-1): KAGVTQTPRYLIKTRGQQVTLSCSPISGHRSVSWYQQTPGQGLQFLFEYFSETQRNKGNFPGRFSGRQFSNSRSEMNVSTLELGDSALYLCASSSLAGGIHNEQFFGPGTRLTVL.

V gene TRBV29-1 combines with J gene TRBJ1-4, with unresolved D. With 5 bases removed from V and 7 bases from J, the gap between germline ends came to 11 bases. The V gene's germline CDR1 is SQVTM and CDR2 ANQGSEA. This CDR3 has 12 residues. CDR3 coding DNA: TGCAGCGTTCGCGGGGATCGTGAAAAACTGTTTTTT. As protein: CSVRGDREKLFF.

The chain has TRBV7-9 and TRBJ1-2; possible D gene TRBD1, 5 bases. Germline V gives CDR1 SEHNR, CDR2 FQNEAQ (reference sequence). This CDR3 is built from 18 residues. V gave up 1 base and J gave up 3 bases, with 21 bases separating them. As DNA, the CDR3 is TGTGCCAGCAGCTTAGGGTCGACGGGGGAGCGGGTGGACTATGGCTACACCTTC. The encoded protein is CASSLGSTGERVDYGYTF. The complete variable domain, with remaining parts taken from reference TRBV7-9 and TRBJ1-2, reads DTGVSQNPRHKITKRGQNVTFRCDPISEHNRLYWYRQTLGQGPEFLTYFQNEAQLEKSRLLSDRFSAERPKGSFSTLEIQRTEQGDSAMYLCASSLGSTGERVDYGYTFGSGTRLTVV.

V gene TRBV5-1 combines with J gene TRBJ1-2, with D perhaps matching TRBD1 (5 bases). The ends were cut back, 0 bases at V and 4 bases at J, with 13 bases in the middle. Germline V gene lookup returns CDR1 SGHRS and CDR2 YFSETQ. The CDR3 is made up of 15 amino acids. CDR3 amino acids: CASSLGAQGSYGYTF. CDR3 in DNA: TGCGCCAGCAGCTTGGGGGCCCAGGGAAGCTATGGCTACACCTTC. The full variable domain, with the rest looked up from reference TRBV5-1 and TRBJ1-2, is KAGVTQTPRYLIKTRGQQVTLSCSPISGHRSVSWYQQTPGQGLQFLFEYFSETQRNKGNFPGRFSGRQFSNSRSEMNVSTLELGDSALYLCASSLGAQGSYGYTFGSGTRLTVV.

The chain has TRBV5-4 and TRBJ1-1; D possibly corresponds to TRBD1 (5 bases). V shed 4 bases and J shed 1 base, with 14 bases lying between them. CDR1 and CDR2 from the germline V gene are SGHNT and YYREEE (reference sequence). This CDR3 contains 15 residues. Here the CDR3 reads CASSPRPTENTEAFF. The CDR3 coding sequence is TGTGCCAGCAGCCCCAGGCCGACAGAGAACACTGAAGCTTTCTTT.

The chain combines TRBV27 with TRBJ1-5, with TRBD1 matching 10 bases. V shed 4 bases, J shed 5 bases, and the junction held 5 bases outside the gene matches. Germline V gives CDR1 MNHEY, CDR2 SMNVEV (reference sequence). This CDR3 region has 15 residues. The CDR3 sequence is CASSSDRGRDQPQHF. The CDR3 DNA sequence: TGTGCCAGCAGTTCTGACAGGGGGCGCGATCAGCCCCAGCATTTT.

The sample holds a few counts of this clone. The V call is TRBV29-1, the J call TRBJ1-2; 9 bases map to TRBD1. CDR1 and CDR2 (germline): SQVTM, ANQGSEA. V trimming: 4 bases; J trimming: 2 bases; junction bases outside the gene matches: 14. CDR3 length: 17 amino acids. The CDR3 region has the DNA TGCAGCGTTGTTTTGCTCTGGGACAGGGAAGCCAACTATGGCTACACCTTC. Protein: CSVVLLWDREANYGYTF.

V gene TRBV7-9 combines with J gene TRBJ1-2; 7 positions agree with TRBD1. The trim removed 5 bases at V and 2 bases at J, leaving 2 bases unmatched. Germline CDR1 is SEHNR and CDR2 is FQNEAQ (reference sequence). CDR3 length: 13 amino acids. The CDR3 sequence: CASSPGQNYGYTF. In nucleotides, the CDR3 is TGTGCCAGCAGCCCGGGACAGAACTATGGCTACACCTTC.